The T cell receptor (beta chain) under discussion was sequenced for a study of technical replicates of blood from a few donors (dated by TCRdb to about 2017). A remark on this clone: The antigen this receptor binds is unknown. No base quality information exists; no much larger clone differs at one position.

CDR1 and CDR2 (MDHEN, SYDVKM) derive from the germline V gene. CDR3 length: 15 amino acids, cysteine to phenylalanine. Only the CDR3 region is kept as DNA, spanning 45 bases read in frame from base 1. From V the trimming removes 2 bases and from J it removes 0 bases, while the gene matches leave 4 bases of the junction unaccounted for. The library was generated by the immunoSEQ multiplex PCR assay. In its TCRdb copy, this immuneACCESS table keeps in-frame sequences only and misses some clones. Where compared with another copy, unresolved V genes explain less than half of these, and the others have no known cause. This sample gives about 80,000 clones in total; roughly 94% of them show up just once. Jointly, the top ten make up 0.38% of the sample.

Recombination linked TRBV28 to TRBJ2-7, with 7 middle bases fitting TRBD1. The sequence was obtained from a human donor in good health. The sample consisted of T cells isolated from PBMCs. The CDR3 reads CASSLGWDSSYEQYF. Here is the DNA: TGTGCCAGCAGTTTAGGATGGGACAGCTCCTACGAGCAGTACTTC.